This T cell receptor (beta chain) emerged from a study of T cells after yellow fever vaccination. This clonotype was counted only a few times. TCRdb analysed the 5' RACE reads with MiXCR anew, one entry per CDR3 protein. The data hold about 300,000 distinct CDR3 sequences, with 6.8% observed a single time. Germline V gives CDR1 DFQATT, CDR2 SNEGSKA (reference sequence). The CDR3 runs 14 residues. With 5 bases clipped from V and 4 bases from J, the junction kept 11 bases outside the gene matches. The genes are TRBV20-1 and TRBJ2-7; TRBD1 matches at 7 bases. The receptor comes from a man in his late teens or twenties who received the YFV17D yellow fever vaccine. Sequenced material: PBMCs, taken roughly seven weeks after the first yellow fever vaccination. For the CDR3, the DNA is TGCAGTGCTCAGTCCTCTACAGGGGTGTACGAGCAGTACGTC. Translating it yields CSAQSSTGVYEQYV.